This T cell receptor (beta chain) was identified during a study of PD-1 blockade in mismatch repair-deficient tumors. Looking at the study overall: All were previously treated, progressing patients with around eleven mismatch repair-deficient cancer types.

Study-level points and caveats: Tumor-resident clones, often absent from pretreatment blood, expanded after pembrolizumab and then contracted.

Generated by immunoSEQ multiplex PCR, the TCRdb table keeps only in-frame clones and is missing some. The sample yields 120,000 or so clones, about 90% seen once. All patients were mismatch repair deficient, assessed by either PCR or immunohistochemistry. A few pembrolizumab responders had their TCRs sequenced. With regard to this clone: Its antigen is unknown.

Sequences were derived from peripheral blood, sampled 72 weeks after starting pembrolizumab. This TCR came from an adult with mismatch repair-deficient cancer.

CDR3 protein: CASSRGSGELFF. DNA for the CDR3: TGCGCCAGCAGCAGAGGGTCCGGGGAGCTGTTTTTT. The genes are TRBV10-2 and TRBJ2-2; tentative D call: TRBD2 (5 bases). The CDR3 length is 12 residues. V was cut by 6 bases and J by 6 bases, with 8 bases left in between. Per germline, CDR1 WSHSY and CDR2 SAAADI.